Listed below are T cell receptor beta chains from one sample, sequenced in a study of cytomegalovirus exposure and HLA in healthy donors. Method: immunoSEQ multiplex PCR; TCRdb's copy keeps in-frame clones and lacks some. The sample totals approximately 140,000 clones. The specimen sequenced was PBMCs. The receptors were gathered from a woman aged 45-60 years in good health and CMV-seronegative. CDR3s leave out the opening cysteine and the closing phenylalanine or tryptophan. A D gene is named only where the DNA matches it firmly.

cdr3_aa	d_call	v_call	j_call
ASSQNSANTGELF	NA	TRBV7-2	TRBJ2-2
ASSGSRTDMNTEAF	NA	TRBV9	TRBJ1-1
ASSRGQEETQY	TRBD1	TRBV7-7	TRBJ2-5
ASSLLGTATYEQY	TRBD1	TRBV7-6	TRBJ2-7
ASECQGIGAYEQY	NA	TRBV27	TRBJ2-7
ASSHRTGSSYEQY	TRBD1	TRBV4-1	TRBJ2-7
ASSYSSGGPPYEQY	TRBD2	TRBV6-5	TRBJ2-7
ASSLGQGPYGYT	TRBD1	TRBV5-1	TRBJ1-2
ASSAYRGENTEAF	TRBD1	TRBV18	TRBJ1-1
ASSLGSGAWEQY	TRBD2	TRBV28	TRBJ2-7
ASSYLRGLNEQF	TRBD1	TRBV6-5	TRBJ2-1
ASSSIRDEQY	NA	TRBV28	TRBJ2-7
ASSLGGVEETQY	NA	TRBV5-4	TRBJ2-5
ASSQAIAGGFLYEQY	TRBD2	TRBV4-2	TRBJ2-7
ASSLRLAGETQY	TRBD2	TRBV5-4	TRBJ2-5
ASSTADYGYT	NA	TRBV5-1	TRBJ1-2
ASSYSMATNRATQY	NA	TRBV6-5	TRBJ2-5
ASSALGDRAETQY	TRBD1	TRBV4-2	TRBJ2-5
ASSLGPDTQY	NA	TRBV19	TRBJ2-3
ASSIQGTANYGYT	TRBD1	TRBV5-4	TRBJ1-2
ASSFVQGASGANVLT	NA	TRBV7-8	TRBJ2-6
ASSLVTGGPYEQY	TRBD2	TRBV5-4	TRBJ2-7
ASSQDSRNQPQH	NA	TRBV7-8	TRBJ1-5
ASSLAGTYNEQF	NA	TRBV5-1	TRBJ2-1
ASSQDRLAGTEQF	TRBD2	TRBV4-2	TRBJ2-1
ASSHWDRAGYT	TRBD1	TRBV7-2	TRBJ1-2
ASSQGLAGETQY	TRBD2	TRBV7-2	TRBJ2-5
ASSEYLHGLAGGNEQF	TRBD2	TRBV25-1	TRBJ2-1
ASSLPGQGDTEAF	TRBD1	TRBV7-2	TRBJ1-1
ASSSGSSGANVLT	NA	TRBV19	TRBJ2-6
ASSLAFRAGELF	NA	TRBV5-1	TRBJ2-2
ASTSGDTQY	TRBD2	TRBV10-3	TRBJ2-3
AWSVLGGSTDTQY	NA	TRBV30	TRBJ2-3
AWGNTGPQH	NA	TRBV30	TRBJ1-5
ASSIAAGLNEKLF	NA	TRBV19	TRBJ1-4
SVEIRNTGELF	NA	TRBV29-1	TRBJ2-2
ASSPGGVEQY	NA	TRBV18	TRBJ2-7
ASRTGYNEQF	NA	TRBV11-2	TRBJ2-1
ASSPSGDTYNEQF	TRBD2	TRBV5-1	TRBJ2-1
SVASSSPFTGELF	NA	TRBV29-1	TRBJ2-2
ASSLETSGYNEQF	TRBD2	TRBV5-1	TRBJ2-1
AWSGGAGGTDTQY	TRBD2	TRBV30	TRBJ2-3
ASSRTGEAYEQY	TRBD1	TRBV27	TRBJ2-7
ASFREVSREQF	NA	TRBV5-6	TRBJ2-1
ASSMTGFSNQPQH	TRBD1	TRBV5-5	TRBJ1-5
ASSTQGTDTQY	NA	TRBV7-9	TRBJ2-3
ASSDSSNTEAF	NA	TRBV9	TRBJ1-1
ASSPGRGVNTEAF	NA	TRBV4-1	TRBJ1-1
ASSLDPGSNTGELF	NA	TRBV5-5	TRBJ2-2
ASSRTGVGQPQH	TRBD1	TRBV4-1	TRBJ1-5
ASSIGQGAQY	TRBD1	TRBV5-1	TRBJ2-3
ASPEGSTTDTQY	NA	TRBV6-1	TRBJ2-3
ASSTGARDRGPSSYEQY	TRBD1	TRBV5-1	TRBJ2-7
ASSLDRDYEQY	TRBD1	TRBV11-3	TRBJ2-7
ASRRDSNYGYT	TRBD1	TRBV6-5	TRBJ1-2
ASSQGARNQPQH	TRBD1	TRBV7-2	TRBJ1-5
ASSPYLGMSGDEQF	NA	TRBV9	TRBJ2-1
ASSSTGGMRSTEAF	TRBD1	TRBV7-9	TRBJ1-1
ASSLQVREQY	NA	TRBV28	TRBJ2-7